The TCR beta chain described here comes from a study of blood T cells in healthy people across ages. CDR1 SGHAT and CDR2 FQNNGV come from the germline V gene. The CDR3 runs 16 residues. The V gene end was trimmed by 7 bases and the J gene end by 0 bases; junction bases not matched to a gene: 9. Each sample used at least 6 million PBMCs. Together with a sample-barcoded 5' primer, a J-beta primer mix was included in a second PCR lasting roughly 6 to 12 cycles. TCRdb passed the 5' RACE reads through MiXCR, listing each CDR3 protein once. The sample has about 780,000 distinct CDR3 sequences, about 46% seen once.

The specimen was blood. The clonotype originates from a man older than 75 in good health. The chain carries TRBV11-2 and TRBJ2-7; 10 nucleotides align to TRBD1. The CDR3 sequence: CASTYQGTGVSYEQYF. CDR3 sequence (DNA): TGTGCCAGCACCTATCAGGGGACAGGGGTCTCCTACGAGCAGTACTTC.